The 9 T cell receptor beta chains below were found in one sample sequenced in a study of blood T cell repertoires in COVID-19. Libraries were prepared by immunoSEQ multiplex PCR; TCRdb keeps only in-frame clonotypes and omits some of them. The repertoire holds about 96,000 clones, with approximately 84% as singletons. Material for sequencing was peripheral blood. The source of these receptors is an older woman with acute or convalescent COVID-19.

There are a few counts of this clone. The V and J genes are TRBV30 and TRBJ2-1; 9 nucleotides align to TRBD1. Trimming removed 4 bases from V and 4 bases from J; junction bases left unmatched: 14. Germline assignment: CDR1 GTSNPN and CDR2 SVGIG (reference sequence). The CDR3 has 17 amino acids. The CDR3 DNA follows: TGTGCCTGGATTGAGGACAGGGGACTACTACAGTACAATGAGCAGTTCTTC. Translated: CAWIEDRGLLQYNEQFF.

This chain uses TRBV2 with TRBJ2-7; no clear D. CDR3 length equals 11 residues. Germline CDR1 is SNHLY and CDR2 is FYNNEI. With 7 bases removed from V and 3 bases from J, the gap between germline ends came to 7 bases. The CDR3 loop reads CASNIIYEQYF. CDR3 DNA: TGTGCCAGCAACATTATCTACGAGCAGTACTTC.

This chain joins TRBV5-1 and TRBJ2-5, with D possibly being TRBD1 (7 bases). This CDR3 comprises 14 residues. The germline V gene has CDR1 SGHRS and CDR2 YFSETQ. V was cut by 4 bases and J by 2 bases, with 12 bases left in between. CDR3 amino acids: CASSPGDSQETQYF. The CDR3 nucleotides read TGCGCCAGCAGCCCGGGGGACAGTCAAGAGACCCAGTACTTC. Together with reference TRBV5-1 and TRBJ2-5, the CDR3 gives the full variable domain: KAGVTQTPRYLIKTRGQQVTLSCSPISGHRSVSWYQQTPGQGLQFLFEYFSETQRNKGNFPGRFSGRQFSNSRSEMNVSTLELGDSALYLCASSPGDSQETQYFGPGTRLLVL.

Here the CDR3 DNA reads TGTGCCAGCAGCTCCGGCTCCTACAATGAGCAGTTCTTC. Translated: CASSSGSYNEQFF. J is TRBJ2-1 and V is TRBV7-2; D is unresolved. Trimming removed 4 bases at V and 0 bases at J, with 4 bases between. The CDR3 extends over 13 amino acids. Germline CDR1 reads SGHTA; CDR2 reads FQGNSA. The whole variable domain, filled in from reference TRBV7-2 and TRBJ2-1, reads GAGVSQSPSNKVTEKGKDVELRCDPISGHTALYWYRQSLGQGLEFLIYFQGNSAPDKSGLPSDRFSAERTGGSVSTLTIQRTQQEDSAVYLCASSSGSYNEQFFGPGTRLTVL.

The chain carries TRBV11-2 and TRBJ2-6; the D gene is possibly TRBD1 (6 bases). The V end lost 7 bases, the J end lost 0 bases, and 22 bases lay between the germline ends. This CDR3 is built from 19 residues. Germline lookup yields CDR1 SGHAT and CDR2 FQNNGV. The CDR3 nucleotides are TGTGCCAGCACCGAGGGCTCCAGACAGGTCCTCTCTGGGGCCAACGTCCTGACTTTC. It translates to CASTEGSRQVLSGANVLTF.

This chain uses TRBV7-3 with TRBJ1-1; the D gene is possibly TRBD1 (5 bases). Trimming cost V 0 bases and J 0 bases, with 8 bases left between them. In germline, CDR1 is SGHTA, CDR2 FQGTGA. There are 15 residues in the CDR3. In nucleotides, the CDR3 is TGTGCCAGCAGCTTAACGGGGGGAGTGAACACTGAAGCTTTCTTT. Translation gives CASSLTGGVNTEAFF.

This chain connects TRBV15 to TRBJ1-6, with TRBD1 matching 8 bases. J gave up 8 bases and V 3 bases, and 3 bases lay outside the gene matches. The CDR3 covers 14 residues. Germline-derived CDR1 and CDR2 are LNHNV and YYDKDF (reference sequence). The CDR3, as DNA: TGTGCCACCAGCAGGGACAGGGATTATTCACCCCTCCACTTT. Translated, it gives CATSRDRDYSPLHF.

CDR3 sequence reads: CASREGQETQYF. Here the CDR3 DNA reads TGTGCCAGCAGGGAGGGCCAAGAGACCCAGTACTTC. This chain connects TRBV28 to TRBJ2-5, with D perhaps TRBD2 (6 bases). Germline assignment: CDR1 MDHEN and CDR2 SYDVKM. V dropped 6 bases and J dropped 1 base, with 6 bases sitting between them. CDR3 size: 12 residues.

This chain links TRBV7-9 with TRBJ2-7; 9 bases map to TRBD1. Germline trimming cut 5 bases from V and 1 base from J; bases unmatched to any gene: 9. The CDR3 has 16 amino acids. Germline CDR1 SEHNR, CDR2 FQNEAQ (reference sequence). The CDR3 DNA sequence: TGTGCCAGCAGCGGAAACAAAGGACAGGGGTCCTACGAGCAGTACTTC. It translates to CASSGNKGQGSYEQYF.